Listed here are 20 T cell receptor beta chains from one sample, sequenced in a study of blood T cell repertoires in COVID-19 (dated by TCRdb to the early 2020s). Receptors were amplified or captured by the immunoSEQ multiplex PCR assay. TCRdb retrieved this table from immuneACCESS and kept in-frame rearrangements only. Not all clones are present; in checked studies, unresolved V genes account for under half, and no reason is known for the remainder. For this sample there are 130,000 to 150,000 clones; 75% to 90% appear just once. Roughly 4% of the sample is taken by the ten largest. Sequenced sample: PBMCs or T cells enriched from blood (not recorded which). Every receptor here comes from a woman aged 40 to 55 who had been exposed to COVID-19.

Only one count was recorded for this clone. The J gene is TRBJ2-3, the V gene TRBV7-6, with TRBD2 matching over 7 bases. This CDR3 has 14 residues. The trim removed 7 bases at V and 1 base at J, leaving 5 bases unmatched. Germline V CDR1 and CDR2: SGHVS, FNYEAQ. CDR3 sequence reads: CASKARERTDTQYF. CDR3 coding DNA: TGTGCCAGCAAGGCGCGGGAGCGCACAGATACGCAGTATTTT.

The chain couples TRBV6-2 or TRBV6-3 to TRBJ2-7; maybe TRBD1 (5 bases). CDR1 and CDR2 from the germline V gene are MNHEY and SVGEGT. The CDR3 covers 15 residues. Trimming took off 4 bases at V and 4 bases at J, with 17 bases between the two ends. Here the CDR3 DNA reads TGTGCCAGCAGTTTCTGGAGTAGGGGTGGGTACGAGCAGTACTTC. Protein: CASSFWSRGGYEQYF.

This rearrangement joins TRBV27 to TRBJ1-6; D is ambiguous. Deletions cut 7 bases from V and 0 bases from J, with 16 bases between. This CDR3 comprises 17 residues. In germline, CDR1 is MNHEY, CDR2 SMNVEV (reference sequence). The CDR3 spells CASKLSSESSYNSPLHF. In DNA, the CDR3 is TGTGCCAGCAAGTTGAGCTCGGAGAGCTCCTATAATTCACCCCTCCACTTT.

In DNA form, the CDR3 reads TGTGCCAGCAGTTGGCGCGGTTCGTACACTGAAGCTTTCTTT. The encoded protein is CASSWRGSYTEAFF. This rearrangement joins TRBV6-5 to TRBJ1-1; unclear D gene. Looked up from germline, CDR1 is MNHEY and CDR2 is SVGAGI. The CDR3 consists of 14 residues. Trimming shortened V by 4 bases and J by 3 bases, and 12 bases separated the two germline ends.

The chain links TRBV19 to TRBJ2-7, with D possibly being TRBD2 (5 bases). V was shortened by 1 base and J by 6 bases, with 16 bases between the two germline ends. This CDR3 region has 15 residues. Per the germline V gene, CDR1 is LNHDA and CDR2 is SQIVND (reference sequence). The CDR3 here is CASSIVSGVNSEQYF. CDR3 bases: TGTGCCAGTAGTATAGTATCCGGGGTCAACTCCGAGCAGTACTTC.

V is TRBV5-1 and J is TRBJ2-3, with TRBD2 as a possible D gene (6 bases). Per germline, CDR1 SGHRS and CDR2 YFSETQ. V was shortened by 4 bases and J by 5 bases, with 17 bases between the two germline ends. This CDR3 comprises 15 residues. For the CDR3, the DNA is TGCGCCAGCAGCAACCCGGGACTCCTGGTAGATACGCAGTATTTT. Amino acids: CASSNPGLLVDTQYF.

CDR3 loop: CASSRGGYYEQYF. The CDR3 nucleotides are TGTGCCAGCAGCCGGGGGGGATACTACGAGCAGTACTTC. This chain connects TRBV11-3 to TRBJ2-7; TRBD2 matches at 8 bases. V lost 5 bases to trimming and J lost 3 bases; unmatched junction nucleotides: 3. The CDR3 spans 13 residues. Per germline, CDR1 SGHNT and CDR2 YENEEA.

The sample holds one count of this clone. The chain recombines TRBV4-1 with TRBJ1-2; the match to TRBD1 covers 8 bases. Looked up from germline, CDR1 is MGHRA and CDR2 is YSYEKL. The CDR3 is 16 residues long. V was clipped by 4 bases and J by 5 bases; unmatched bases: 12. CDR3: CASSPGKSGGAYGYTF. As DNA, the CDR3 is TGCGCCAGCAGCCCAGGAAAGTCAGGGGGCGCGTATGGCTACACCTTC.

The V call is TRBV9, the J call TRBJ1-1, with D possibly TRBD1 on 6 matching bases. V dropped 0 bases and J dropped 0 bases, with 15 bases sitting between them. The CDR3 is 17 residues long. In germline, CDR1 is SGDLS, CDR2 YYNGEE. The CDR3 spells CASSVGPGQSMNTEAFF. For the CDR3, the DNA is TGTGCCAGCAGCGTAGGCCCGGGACAAAGTATGAACACTGAAGCTTTCTTT.

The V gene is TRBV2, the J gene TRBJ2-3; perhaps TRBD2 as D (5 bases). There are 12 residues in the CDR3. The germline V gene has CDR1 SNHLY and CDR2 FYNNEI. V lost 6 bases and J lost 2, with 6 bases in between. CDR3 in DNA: TGTGCCAGCAGACGGGACACAGATACGCAGTATTTT. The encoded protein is CASRRDTDTQYF.

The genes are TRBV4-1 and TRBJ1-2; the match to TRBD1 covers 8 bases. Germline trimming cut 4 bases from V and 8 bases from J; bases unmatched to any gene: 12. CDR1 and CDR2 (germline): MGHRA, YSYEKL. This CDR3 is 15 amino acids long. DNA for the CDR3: TGCGCCAGCAGCCCTGGTCTCCAGACAGGGGTGGGCTACACCTTC. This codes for CASSPGLQTGVGYTF.

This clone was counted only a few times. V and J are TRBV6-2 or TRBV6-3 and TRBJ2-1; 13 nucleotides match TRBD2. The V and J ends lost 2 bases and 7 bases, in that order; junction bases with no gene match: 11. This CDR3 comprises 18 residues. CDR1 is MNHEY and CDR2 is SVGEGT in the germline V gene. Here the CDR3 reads CASSYQVFGLAGENEQFF. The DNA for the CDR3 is TGTGCCAGCAGTTACCAGGTTTTCGGACTAGCGGGAGAAAATGAGCAGTTCTTC.

The CDR3 nucleotides read TGTGCCAGCCTAGGTAACTATGGCTACACCTTC. Translated, it gives CASLGNYGYTF. V usage is TRBV2 and J usage is TRBJ1-2; D is uncertain. The CDR3 extends over 11 amino acids. The V and J ends lost 8 bases and 1 base respectively, with 5 bases between them. Germline CDR1 reads SNHLY; CDR2 reads FYNNEI.

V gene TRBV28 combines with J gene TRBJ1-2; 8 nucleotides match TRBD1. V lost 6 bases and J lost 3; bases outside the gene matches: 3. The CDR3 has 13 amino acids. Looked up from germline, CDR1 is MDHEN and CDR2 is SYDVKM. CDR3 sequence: CASRPGQDYGYTF. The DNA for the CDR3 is TGTGCCAGCAGGCCGGGACAGGACTATGGCTACACCTTC.

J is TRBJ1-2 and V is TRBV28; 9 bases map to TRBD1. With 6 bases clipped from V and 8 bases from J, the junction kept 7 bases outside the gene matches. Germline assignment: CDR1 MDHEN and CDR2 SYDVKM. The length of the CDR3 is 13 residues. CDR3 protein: CASRTTGGTGYTF. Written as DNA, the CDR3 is TGTGCCAGCAGAACGACAGGGGGAACGGGCTACACCTTC.

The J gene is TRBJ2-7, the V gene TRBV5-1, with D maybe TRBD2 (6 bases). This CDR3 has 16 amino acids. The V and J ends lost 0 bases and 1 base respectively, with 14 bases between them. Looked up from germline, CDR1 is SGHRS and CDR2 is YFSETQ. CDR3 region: CASSLGGGQASYEQYF. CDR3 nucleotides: TGCGCCAGCAGCTTGGGAGGAGGGCAGGCATCCTACGAGCAGTACTTC.

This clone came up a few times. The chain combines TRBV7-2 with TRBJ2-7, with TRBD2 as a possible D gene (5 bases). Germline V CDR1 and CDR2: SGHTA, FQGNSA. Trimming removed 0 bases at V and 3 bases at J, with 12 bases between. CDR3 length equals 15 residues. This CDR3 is CASSLAPPDYYEQYF. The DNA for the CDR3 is TGTGCCAGCAGCTTAGCCCCGCCAGACTACTACGAGCAGTACTTC.

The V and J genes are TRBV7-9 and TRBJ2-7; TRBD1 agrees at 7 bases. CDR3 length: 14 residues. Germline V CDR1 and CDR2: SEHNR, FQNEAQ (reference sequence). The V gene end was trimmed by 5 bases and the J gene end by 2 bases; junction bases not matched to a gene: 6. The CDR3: CASSVRQGPYEQYF. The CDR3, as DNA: TGTGCCAGCAGCGTAAGACAGGGACCCTACGAGCAGTACTTC.

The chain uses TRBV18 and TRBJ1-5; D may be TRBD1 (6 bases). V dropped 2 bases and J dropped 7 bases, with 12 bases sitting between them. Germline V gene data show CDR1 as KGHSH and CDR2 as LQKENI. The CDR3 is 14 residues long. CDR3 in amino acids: CASSPSKGEQPQHF. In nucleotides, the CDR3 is TGTGCCAGCTCACCAAGTAAGGGGGAACAGCCCCAGCATTTT.

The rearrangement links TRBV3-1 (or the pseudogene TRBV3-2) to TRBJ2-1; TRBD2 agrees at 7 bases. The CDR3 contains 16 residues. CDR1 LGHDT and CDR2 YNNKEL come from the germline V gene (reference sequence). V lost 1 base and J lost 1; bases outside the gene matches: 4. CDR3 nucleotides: TGTGCCAGCAGCCAAGGGGCAGCGGGGTCCTACAATGAGCAGTTCTTC. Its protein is CASSQGAAGSYNEQFF.